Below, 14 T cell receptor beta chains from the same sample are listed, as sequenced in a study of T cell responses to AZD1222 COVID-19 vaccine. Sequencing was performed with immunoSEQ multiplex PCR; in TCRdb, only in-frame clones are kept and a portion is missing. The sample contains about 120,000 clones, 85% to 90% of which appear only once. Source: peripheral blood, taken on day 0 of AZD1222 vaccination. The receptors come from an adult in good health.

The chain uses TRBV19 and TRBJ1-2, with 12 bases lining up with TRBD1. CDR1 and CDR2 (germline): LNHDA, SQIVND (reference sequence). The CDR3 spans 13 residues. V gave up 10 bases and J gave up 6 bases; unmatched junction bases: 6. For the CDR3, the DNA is TGTGCCACCCCGGGACAGGGGGCTGATGGCTACACCTTC. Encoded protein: CATPGQGADGYTF.

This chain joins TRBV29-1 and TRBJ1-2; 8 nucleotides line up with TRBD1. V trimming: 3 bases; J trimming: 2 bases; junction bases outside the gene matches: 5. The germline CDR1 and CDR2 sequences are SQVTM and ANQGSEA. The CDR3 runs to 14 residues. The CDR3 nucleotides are TGCAGCGTTGAGGGTCAGGGGGCGAACTATGGCTACACCTTC. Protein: CSVEGQGANYGYTF.

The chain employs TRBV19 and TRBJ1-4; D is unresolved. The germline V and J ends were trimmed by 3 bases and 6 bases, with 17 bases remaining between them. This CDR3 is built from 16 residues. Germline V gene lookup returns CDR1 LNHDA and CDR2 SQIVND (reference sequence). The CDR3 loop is CASSIGPGRWDEKLFF. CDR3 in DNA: TGTGCCAGTAGTATTGGCCCTGGCCGGTGGGATGAAAAACTGTTTTTT.

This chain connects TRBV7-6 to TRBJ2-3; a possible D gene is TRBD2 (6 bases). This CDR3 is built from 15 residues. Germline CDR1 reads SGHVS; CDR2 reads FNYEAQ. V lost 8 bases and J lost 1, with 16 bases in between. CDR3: CASAAPVAGTDTQYF. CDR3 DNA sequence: TGTGCCAGCGCCGCACCAGTAGCGGGCACAGATACGCAGTATTTT.

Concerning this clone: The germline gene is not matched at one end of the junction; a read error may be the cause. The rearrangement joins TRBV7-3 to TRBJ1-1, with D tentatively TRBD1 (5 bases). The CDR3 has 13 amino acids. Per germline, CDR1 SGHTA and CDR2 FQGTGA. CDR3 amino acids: CTSQGAGLTEAFF. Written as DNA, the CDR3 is TGTACCAGCCAAGGGGCGGGGCTCACTGAAGCTTTCTTT.

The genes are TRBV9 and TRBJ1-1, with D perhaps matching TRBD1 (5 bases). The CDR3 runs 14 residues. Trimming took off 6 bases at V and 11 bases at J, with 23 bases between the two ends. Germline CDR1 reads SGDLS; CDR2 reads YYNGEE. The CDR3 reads CASTPVSDSGTAFF. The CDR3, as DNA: TGTGCCAGCACCCCTGTCTCGGACTCAGGGACGGCTTTCTTT.

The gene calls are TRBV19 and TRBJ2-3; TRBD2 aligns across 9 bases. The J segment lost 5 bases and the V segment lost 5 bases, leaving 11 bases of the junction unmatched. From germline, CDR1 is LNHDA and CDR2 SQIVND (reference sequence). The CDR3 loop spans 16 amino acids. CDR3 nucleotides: TGTGCCAGTAGTCGACCACGGACTAGCGATGTAGATACGCAGTATTTT. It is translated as CASSRPRTSDVDTQYF.

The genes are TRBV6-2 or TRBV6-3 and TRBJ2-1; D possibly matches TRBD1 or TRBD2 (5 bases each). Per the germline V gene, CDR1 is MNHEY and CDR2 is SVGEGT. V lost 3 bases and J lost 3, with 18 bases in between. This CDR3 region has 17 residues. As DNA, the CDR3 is TGTGCCAGCAGTTATGATAAGCCGGGACGCCTCTACAATGAGCAGTTCTTC. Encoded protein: CASSYDKPGRLYNEQFF.

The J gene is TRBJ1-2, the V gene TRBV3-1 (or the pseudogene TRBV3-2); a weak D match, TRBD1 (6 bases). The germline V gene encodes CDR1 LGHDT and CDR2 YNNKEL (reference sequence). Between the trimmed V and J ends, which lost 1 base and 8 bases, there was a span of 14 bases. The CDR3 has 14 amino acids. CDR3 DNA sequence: TGTGCCAGCAGCCAAGTCACAGGGCAAAGCGGCTACACCTTC. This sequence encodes CASSQVTGQSGYTF.

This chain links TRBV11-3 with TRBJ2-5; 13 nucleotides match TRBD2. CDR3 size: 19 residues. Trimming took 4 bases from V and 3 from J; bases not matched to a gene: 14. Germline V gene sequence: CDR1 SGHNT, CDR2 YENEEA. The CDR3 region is CASSSGRLAGGGGKETQYF. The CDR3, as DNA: TGTGCCAGCAGCTCGGGACGACTAGCGGGGGGCGGGGGAAAAGAGACCCAGTACTTC.

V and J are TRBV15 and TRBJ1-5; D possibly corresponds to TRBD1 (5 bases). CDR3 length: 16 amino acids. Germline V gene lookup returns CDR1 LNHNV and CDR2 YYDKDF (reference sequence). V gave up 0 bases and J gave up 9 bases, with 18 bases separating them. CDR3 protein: CATSRDLLGGLRPQHF. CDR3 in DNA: TGTGCCACCAGCAGAGATCTATTGGGGGGGTTAAGGCCCCAGCATTTT.

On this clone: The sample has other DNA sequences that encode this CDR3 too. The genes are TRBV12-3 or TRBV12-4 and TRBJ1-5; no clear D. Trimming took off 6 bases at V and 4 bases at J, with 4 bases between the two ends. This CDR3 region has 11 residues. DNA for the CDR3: TGTGCCAGCAGCTTAAATCAGCCCCAGCATTTT. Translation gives CASSLNQPQHF.

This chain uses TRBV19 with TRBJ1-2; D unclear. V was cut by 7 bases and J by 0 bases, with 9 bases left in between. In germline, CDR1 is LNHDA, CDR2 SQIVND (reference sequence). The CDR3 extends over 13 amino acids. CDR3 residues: CASKDRANYGYTF. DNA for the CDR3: TGTGCCAGTAAGGACCGCGCTAACTATGGCTACACCTTC.

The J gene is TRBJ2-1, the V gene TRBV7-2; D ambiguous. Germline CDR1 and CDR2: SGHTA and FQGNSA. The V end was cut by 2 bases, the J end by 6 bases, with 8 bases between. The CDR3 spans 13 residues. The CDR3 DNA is TGTGCCAGCAGCTTAAGACAAGGCAATGAGCAGTTCTTC. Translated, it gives CASSLRQGNEQFF.